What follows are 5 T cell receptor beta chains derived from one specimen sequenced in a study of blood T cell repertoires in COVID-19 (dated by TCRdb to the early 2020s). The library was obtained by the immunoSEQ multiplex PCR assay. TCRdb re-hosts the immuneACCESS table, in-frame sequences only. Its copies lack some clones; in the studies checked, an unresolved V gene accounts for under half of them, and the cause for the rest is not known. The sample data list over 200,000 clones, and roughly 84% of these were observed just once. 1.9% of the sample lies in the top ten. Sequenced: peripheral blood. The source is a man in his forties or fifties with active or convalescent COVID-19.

CDR3 sequence reads: CASSAPPLGPQHF. Here the CDR3 DNA reads TGTGCCAGCAGTGCCCCTCCCCTAGGGCCCCAGCATTTT. This chain uses TRBV27 with TRBJ1-5; D uncertain. Trimming took 5 bases from V and 9 from J, leaving 14 bases between them. Per germline, CDR1 MNHEY and CDR2 SMNVEV (reference sequence). The CDR3 length is 13 residues.

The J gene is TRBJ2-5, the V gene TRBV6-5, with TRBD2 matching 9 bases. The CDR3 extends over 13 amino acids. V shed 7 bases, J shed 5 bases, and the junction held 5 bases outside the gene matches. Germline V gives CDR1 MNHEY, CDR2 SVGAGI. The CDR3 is CASTTSGPETQYF. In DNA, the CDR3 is TGTGCCAGCACGACTAGCGGACCTGAGACCCAGTACTTC.

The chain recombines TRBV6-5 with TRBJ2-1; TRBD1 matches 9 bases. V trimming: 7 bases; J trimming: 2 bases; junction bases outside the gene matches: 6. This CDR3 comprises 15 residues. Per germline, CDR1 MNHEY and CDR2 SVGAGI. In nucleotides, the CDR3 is TGTGCCAGCATATATAGGACAGGGGCCTACAATGAGCAGTTCTTC. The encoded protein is CASIYRTGAYNEQFF.

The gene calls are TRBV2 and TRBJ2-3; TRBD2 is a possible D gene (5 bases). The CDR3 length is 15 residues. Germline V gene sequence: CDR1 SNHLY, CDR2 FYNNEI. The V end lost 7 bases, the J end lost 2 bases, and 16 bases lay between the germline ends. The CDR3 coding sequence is TGTGCCAGCACCCTTGAGGGAACAGTCACAGATACGCAGTATTTT. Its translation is CASTLEGTVTDTQYF.

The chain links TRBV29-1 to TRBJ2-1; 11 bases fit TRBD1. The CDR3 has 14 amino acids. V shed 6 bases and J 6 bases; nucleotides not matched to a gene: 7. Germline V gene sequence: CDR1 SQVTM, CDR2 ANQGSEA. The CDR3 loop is CSVGDRGYVNEQFF. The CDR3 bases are TGCAGCGTGGGGGACAGGGGGTACGTCAATGAGCAGTTCTTC.